These 13 T cell receptor beta chains came from one sample sequenced in a study of cytotoxic CD8 clonotypes in ibrutinib-treated CLL. Generated by immunoSEQ multiplex PCR, the TCRdb table keeps only in-frame clones and is missing some. This sample carries about 80,000 clones, roughly 80% of them seen once, and the ten largest clones take 4.8%. Sequenced here: PBMCs, sampled after 12 months of ibrutinib treatment. These receptor sequences come from a human donor with chronic lymphocytic leukemia.

The chain recombines TRBV28 with TRBJ2-4; D is uncertain. Trimming pared 3 bases from V and 1 base from J, leaving 7 bases between. This CDR3 is built from 14 residues. Germline V gene data show CDR1 as MDHEN and CDR2 as SYDVKM. In nucleotides, the CDR3 is TGTGCCAGCAGTTTCCCATCGGCCAAAAACATTCAGTACTTC. Translation gives CASSFPSAKNIQYF.

Within the sample, this clone is medium-sized. This same CDR3 is encoded by further DNA sequences in the sample. The chain links TRBV15 to TRBJ1-5; D is unclear. V dropped 0 bases and J dropped 11 bases, with 8 bases sitting between them. Germline-derived CDR1 and CDR2 are LNHNV and YYDKDF (reference sequence). CDR3 size: 12 residues. The CDR3 is CATSRDLESQHF. In DNA form, the CDR3 reads TGTGCCACCAGCAGAGATTTGGAGTCCCAGCATTTT. Based on the CDR3 plus reference TRBV15 and TRBJ1-5, the full variable domain is DAMVIQNPRYQVTQFGKPVTLSCSQTLNHNVMYWYQQKSSQAPKLLFHYYDKDFNNEADTPDNFQSRRPNTSFCFLDIRSPGLGDTAMYLCATSRDLESQHFGDGTRLSIL.

This chain uses TRBV4-2 with TRBJ2-5; the match to TRBD2 covers 8 bases. The J call may be faulty, since TRBJ2-7 better matches the DNA end. This CDR3 comprises 15 residues. Germline V gives CDR1 LGHNA, CDR2 YNFKEQ. CDR3 amino acids: CASSQGSGVVYEQYF. The CDR3 nucleotides read TGTGCCAGCAGCCAAGGTAGCGGGGTGGTCTACGAGCAGTACTTC.

The chain uses TRBV2 and TRBJ2-5, with TRBD1 matching over 7 bases. In germline, CDR1 is SNHLY, CDR2 FYNNEI. V lost 6 bases, J lost 5 bases, and 9 bases stayed unmatched. This CDR3 spans 14 amino acids. The CDR3 spells CASRANRGGETQYF. As DNA, the CDR3 is TGTGCCAGCAGGGCAAACAGGGGTGGGGAGACCCAGTACTTC.

The genes are TRBV6-6 and TRBJ2-3; D is unclear. Germline loops: CDR1 MNHNY, CDR2 SVGAGI (reference sequence). V dropped 5 bases and J dropped 6 bases, with 9 bases sitting between them. The CDR3 loop spans 12 amino acids. Written as DNA, the CDR3 is TGTGCCAGCAGTCCAAGAACTGATACGCAGTATTTT. Amino acids: CASSPRTDTQYF.

The chain is built from TRBV28 and TRBJ2-7, with 7 bases matching TRBD1. CDR1 is MDHEN, CDR2 SYDVKM, per germline. Trimming removed 7 bases from V and 2 bases from J; junction bases left unmatched: 8. This CDR3 has 14 amino acids. CDR3 sequence (DNA): TGTGCCAGCATCTCCGGGGACAGTGCCTACGAGCAGTACTTC. Amino acid sequence: CASISGDSAYEQYF.

The rearrangement links TRBV5-1 to TRBJ2-3, with TRBD2 identical over 9 bases. CDR1 is SGHRS, CDR2 YFSETQ, per germline. The V gene end was trimmed by 6 bases and the J gene end by 6 bases; junction bases not matched to a gene: 8. The CDR3 extends over 14 amino acids. CDR3 in amino acids: CASTQSGGMDTQYF. The CDR3 nucleotides are TGCGCCAGCACCCAAAGCGGGGGGATGGATACGCAGTATTTT.

The table lists this clone with a count of one. The gene calls are TRBV5-1 and TRBJ2-5; D remains unclear. The CDR3 runs 12 residues. V lost 0 bases, J lost 0 bases, and 0 bases lay in between. The germline gives CDR1 SGHRS, CDR2 YFSETQ. The CDR3 nucleotides are TGCGCCAGCAGCTTGGACCAAGAGACCCAGTACTTC. This encodes CASSLDQETQYF.

The J gene is TRBJ2-7, the V gene TRBV27; 9 bases line up with TRBD1. Germline CDR1 and CDR2: MNHEY and SMNVEV (reference sequence). This CDR3 spans 15 amino acids. J was trimmed by 4 bases and V by 4 bases; bases with no gene match: 8. The CDR3 DNA is TGTGCCAGCAGTTCCCCCGGGACAGGGAGGTACGAGCAGTACTTC. Translated, it gives CASSSPGTGRYEQYF.

V usage is TRBV18 and J usage is TRBJ1-2, with D maybe TRBD1 (5 bases). V was clipped by 1 base and J by 5 bases, with 11 bases between them. The germline gives CDR1 KGHSH, CDR2 LQKENI. This CDR3 has 14 residues. CDR3 sequence (DNA): TGTGCCAGCTCACCACTTCGGGGGGGATATGGCTACACCTTC. Translation: CASSPLRGGYGYTF.

In its sample, this clone was seen once. The V and J genes are TRBV23-1 and TRBJ2-7; a weak D match, TRBD1 (7 bases). TRBV23-1 falls under the ORF class, with uncertain function. The CDR3 runs 15 residues. The V end was cut by 4 bases, the J end by 3 bases, with 16 bases between. The CDR3 DNA follows: TGCGCCAGCAGTCGGGGGGCAGGGGGGCTCTACGAGCAGTACTTC. The encoded protein is CASSRGAGGLYEQYF.

This clone was counted a few times. Because the CDR3's place on the DNA is in doubt, the DNA is left out and the CDR3 is given as listed by TCRdb. The genes are TRBV7-2 and TRBJ2-2; the D call of TRBD1 is as the table states it, not checked on the DNA. CDR1 and CDR2 from the germline V gene are SGHTA and FQGNSA. The CDR3 has 17 residues if both end residues are counted. The CDR3 sequence: CASSLGFLAGNTGELFF.

The chain couples TRBV13 to TRBJ2-2; D unclear. The CDR3 is 13 residues long. Germline V CDR1 and CDR2: PRHDT, FYEKMQ (reference sequence). Trimming pared 6 bases from V and 1 base from J, leaving 6 bases between. This CDR3 reads CASSGRNTGELFF. CDR3 bases: TGTGCCAGCAGTGGGCGGAACACCGGGGAGCTGTTTTTT.